What follows are 23 T cell receptor beta chains derived from one specimen sequenced in a study of siplizumab effects on memory and regulatory T cells. Repertoires were generated with immunoSEQ multiplex PCR, while TCRdb's copy carries only in-frame clones and drops some. Of about 110,000 clones listed, about 90% are singletons. Sequenced sample: Tregs sorted from blood. Receptor source: a human donor in good health.

This chain connects TRBV7-9 to TRBJ1-1, with D uncertain. V gave up 6 bases and J gave up 1 base, with 9 bases separating them. The CDR3 is made up of 13 amino acids. Germline V gene sequence: CDR1 SEHNR, CDR2 FQNEAQ (reference sequence). For the CDR3, the DNA is TGTGCCAGCAGTTCTACGGAGAACACTGAAGCTTTCTTT. Translated: CASSSTENTEAFF.

This clone was detected only a few times. The rearrangement uses TRBV5-1 and TRBJ2-7; D not resolved. Germline V gene lookup returns CDR1 SGHRS and CDR2 YFSETQ. The CDR3 runs to 13 residues. With 0 bases removed from V and 0 bases from J, the gap between germline ends came to 4 bases. The CDR3 here is CASSLGASYEQYF. DNA of the CDR3: TGCGCCAGCAGCTTGGGGGCCTCCTACGAGCAGTACTTC.

The rearrangement joins TRBV27 to TRBJ1-5; unclear D gene. Germline CDR1 and CDR2: MNHEY and SMNVEV (reference sequence). V gave up 3 bases and J gave up 3 bases, with 3 bases separating them. This CDR3 has 12 amino acids. The CDR3 reads CASSFLNQPQHF. The CDR3, as DNA: TGTGCCAGCAGTTTCCTCAATCAGCCCCAGCATTTT.

The chain uses TRBV4-2 and TRBJ2-3, with unresolved D. Between the trimmed V and J ends, which lost 4 bases and 0 bases, there was a span of 11 bases. This CDR3 has 15 residues. Per the germline V gene, CDR1 is LGHNA and CDR2 is YNFKEQ. The CDR3 sequence is CASSREAASTDTQYF. The CDR3 DNA sequence: TGTGCCAGCAGCCGAGAGGCGGCTAGCACAGATACGCAGTATTTT.

This chain joins TRBV5-4 and TRBJ1-2; D remains ambiguous. CDR1 is SGHNT and CDR2 is YYREEE in the germline V gene (reference sequence). V was trimmed by 0 bases and J by 8 bases, leaving 11 bases between them. The CDR3 loop spans 13 amino acids. As DNA, the CDR3 is TGTGCCAGCAGCTTGGATGGCCTTCGGGGCTACACCTTC. Encoded protein: CASSLDGLRGYTF.

The J gene is TRBJ2-2, the V gene TRBV4-2; D possibly corresponds to TRBD1 (6 bases). The germline V and J ends were trimmed by 3 bases and 6 bases, with 11 bases remaining between them. The CDR3 covers 14 residues. Germline V gives CDR1 LGHNA, CDR2 YNFKEQ. The CDR3 DNA reads TGTGCCAGCAGCCAGAATGAGGGGGCCGGGGAGCTGTTTTTT. Amino acids: CASSQNEGAGELFF.

V is TRBV7-8 and J is TRBJ1-2; the D gene is possibly TRBD1 (5 bases). The CDR3 extends over 14 amino acids. V was clipped by 6 bases and J by 10 bases, with 21 bases between them. Germline-derived CDR1 and CDR2 are SGHVS and FQNEAQ. The DNA of the CDR3 is TGTGCCAGCAGTATGGGGTCCAGGGATAATTACTACACCTTC. This gives the protein CASSMGSRDNYYTF.

The V call is TRBV19, the J call TRBJ1-3; maybe TRBD1 (6 bases). V dropped 6 bases and J dropped 0 bases, with 15 bases sitting between them. The V gene's germline CDR1 is LNHDA and CDR2 SQIVND (reference sequence). The CDR3 has 16 amino acids. The CDR3 DNA sequence: TGTGCCAGTAGGGAACAGGGTCAGAGCTCTGGAAACACCATATATTTT. Translation gives CASREQGQSSGNTIYF.

The rearrangement links TRBV7-9 to TRBJ1-2; the D is unclear. Germline V lookup: CDR1 SEHNR, CDR2 FQNEAQ (reference sequence). The CDR3 has 8 amino acids. CDR3 bases: TGTGCTGGCTATGGCTACACCTTC. Translating gives CAGYGYTF. The full variable domain, completed using reference TRBV7-9 and TRBJ1-2, is DTGVSQNPRHKITKRGQNVTFRCDPISEHNRLYWYRQTLGQGPEFLTYFQNEAQLEKSRLLSDRFSAERPKGSFSTLEIQRTEQGDSAMYLCAGYGYTFGSGTRLTVV.

The rearrangement links TRBV20-1 to TRBJ1-1; D is undetermined. This CDR3 region has 11 residues. CDR1 is DFQATT and CDR2 is SNEGSKA in the germline V gene (reference sequence). Deletions cut 3 bases from V and 6 bases from J, with 8 bases between. The CDR3 spells CSASPQAEAFF. In DNA form, the CDR3 reads TGCAGTGCTAGCCCTCAGGCTGAAGCTTTCTTT.

The chain has TRBV7-3 and TRBJ2-2; 10 nucleotides align to TRBD2. There are 16 residues in the CDR3. CDR1 and CDR2 (germline): SGHTA, FQGTGA. The J segment lost 2 bases and the V segment lost 3 bases, leaving 3 bases of the junction unmatched. The CDR3 loop reads CASSFASGSNTGELFF. CDR3 bases: TGTGCCAGCAGCTTTGCTAGCGGGAGCAACACCGGGGAGCTGTTTTTT.

The rearrangement uses TRBV4-2 and TRBJ1-4; weak D call: TRBD1 (5 bases). V was shortened by 1 base and J by 5 bases, with 11 bases between the two germline ends. The CDR3 extends over 15 amino acids. The germline V gene has CDR1 LGHNA and CDR2 YNFKEQ. The CDR3 coding sequence is TGTGCCAGCAGCCAAGGAGCCGGGGCCAATGAAAAACTGTTTTTT. Translating gives CASSQGAGANEKLFF.

The rearrangement uses TRBV5-1 and TRBJ2-1, with TRBD2 as a possible D gene (6 bases). Germline V CDR1 and CDR2: SGHRS, YFSETQ. The CDR3 contains 15 residues. V lost 5 bases and J 8 bases, leaving 20 bases between the germline ends. CDR3 region: CASRRGTLDIDEQFF. The DNA for the CDR3 is TGCGCCAGCAGGAGAGGGACTCTAGACATTGATGAGCAGTTCTTC.

The rearrangement links TRBV18 to TRBJ2-7, with 9 bases aligning to TRBD1. The CDR3 sequence is 15 residues long. Trimming cost V 6 bases and J 3 bases; bases outside gene matches: 9. Germline V CDR1 and CDR2: KGHSH, LQKENI. The CDR3, as DNA: TGTGCCAGCTCGCCCGGACAGGGGCACTACTACGAGCAGTACTTC. Translated: CASSPGQGHYYEQYF.

The table lists this clone with a count of one. The rearrangement joins TRBV7-9 to TRBJ1-1; 10 bases are a match to TRBD1. CDR3 length equals 17 residues. Germline V gene sequence: CDR1 SEHNR, CDR2 FQNEAQ (reference sequence). The V segment lost 0 bases and the J segment 1 base; nucleotides outside the gene matches: 5. The CDR3 protein is CASSLADRGRRNTEAFF. As DNA, the CDR3 is TGTGCCAGCAGCTTAGCTGACAGGGGGCGACGGAACACTGAAGCTTTCTTT.

The table lists this clone with a count of one. The chain has TRBV11-3 and TRBJ2-7, with D possibly TRBD1 on 5 matching bases. V was cut by 0 bases and J by 2 bases, with 5 bases left in between. This CDR3 contains 13 residues. Germline V gene sequence: CDR1 SGHNT, CDR2 YENEEA. The CDR3 protein is CASSLEGAYEQYF. DNA for the CDR3: TGTGCCAGCAGCTTAGAAGGGGCCTACGAGCAGTACTTC.

This clone was picked up one time. The chain employs TRBV19 and TRBJ2-7; TRBD1 agrees at 8 bases. V was clipped by 1 base and J by 3 bases; unmatched bases: 8. This CDR3 has 16 residues. Germline assignment: CDR1 LNHDA and CDR2 SQIVND (reference sequence). In DNA form, the CDR3 reads TGTGCCAGTAGTATAGGTCCGGGACAGGTCTACTACGAGCAGTACTTC. The encoded protein is CASSIGPGQVYYEQYF.

With respect to this clone: A junction end diverges from the germline sequence, so it may reflect a read error. The chain employs TRBV7-7 and TRBJ2-5, with unresolved D. Germline V gene lookup returns CDR1 SSHAT and CDR2 FNYEAQ (reference sequence). The CDR3 extends over 13 amino acids. The chain's CDR3 is CASSRSEVETQYF. The CDR3 nucleotides read TGTGCTAGCAGCCGTTCTGAGGTGGAGACCCAGTACTTC.

V usage is TRBV6-6 and J usage is TRBJ1-1; D may be TRBD1 (6 bases). V was cut by 10 bases and J by 0 bases, with 18 bases left in between. The CDR3 extends over 15 amino acids. The germline V gene has CDR1 MNHNY and CDR2 SVGAGI (reference sequence). The CDR3 DNA reads as TGTGCCACCATACCTGACCGGACAGTGAACACTGAAGCTTTCTTT. It specifies CATIPDRTVNTEAFF.

The V and J genes are TRBV19 and TRBJ2-1, with 9 bases lining up with TRBD2. The CDR3 spans 14 residues. V shed 4 bases and J 9 bases; nucleotides not matched to a gene: 7. CDR1 LNHDA and CDR2 SQIVND come from the germline V gene (reference sequence). DNA of the CDR3: TGTGCCAGTAGTAACTTAGCGGGGGAAGGTGAGCAGTTCTTC. The encoded protein is CASSNLAGEGEQFF.

This clone was found once. This chain connects TRBV18 to TRBJ2-7; 8 bases agree with TRBD1. The CDR3 has 16 residues. Germline CDR1 is KGHSH and CDR2 is LQKENI. With V trimmed by 0 bases and J by 5 bases, 9 bases remained unmatched. CDR3 sequence reads: CASSPPRTGWNHEQYF. The CDR3 nucleotides are TGTGCCAGCTCACCACCGAGGACAGGGTGGAACCACGAGCAGTACTTC.

The V and J genes are TRBV30 and TRBJ1-3, with D uncertain. CDR1 and CDR2 (germline): GTSNPN, SVGIG (reference sequence). V lost 1 base, J lost 0 bases, and 7 bases lay in between. This CDR3 comprises 14 residues. The CDR3 spells CAWSAQISGNTIYF. In nucleotides, the CDR3 is TGTGCCTGGAGTGCCCAGATCTCTGGAAACACCATATATTTT.

The chain carries TRBV6-5 and TRBJ2-1, with TRBD1 as a possible D gene (5 bases). The V gene's germline CDR1 is MNHEY and CDR2 SVGAGI. V was pared by 6 bases and J by 4 bases, with 16 bases between. This CDR3 is built from 15 residues. CDR3 in amino acids: CASSTARVSYNEQFF. The CDR3 coding sequence is TGTGCCAGCAGCACCGCCAGGGTATCGTACAATGAGCAGTTCTTC.